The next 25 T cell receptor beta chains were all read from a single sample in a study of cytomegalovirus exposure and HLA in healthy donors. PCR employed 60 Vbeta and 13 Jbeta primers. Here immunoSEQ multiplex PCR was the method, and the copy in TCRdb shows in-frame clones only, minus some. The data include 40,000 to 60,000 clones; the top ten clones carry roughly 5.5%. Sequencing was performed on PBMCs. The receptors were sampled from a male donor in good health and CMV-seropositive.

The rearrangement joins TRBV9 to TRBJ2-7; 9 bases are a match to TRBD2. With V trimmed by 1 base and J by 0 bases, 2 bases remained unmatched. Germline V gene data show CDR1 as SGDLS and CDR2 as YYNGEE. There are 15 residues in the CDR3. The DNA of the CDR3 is TGTGCCAGCAGCGTAACTAGCGGGCCCTCCTACGAGCAGTACTTC. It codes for CASSVTSGPSYEQYF.

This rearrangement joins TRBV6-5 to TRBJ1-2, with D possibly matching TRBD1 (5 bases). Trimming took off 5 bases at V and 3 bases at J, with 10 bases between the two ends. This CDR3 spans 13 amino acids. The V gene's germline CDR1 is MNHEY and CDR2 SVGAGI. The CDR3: CASSPREDYGYTF. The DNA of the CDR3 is TGTGCCAGCAGTCCCAGGGAAGACTATGGCTACACCTTC.

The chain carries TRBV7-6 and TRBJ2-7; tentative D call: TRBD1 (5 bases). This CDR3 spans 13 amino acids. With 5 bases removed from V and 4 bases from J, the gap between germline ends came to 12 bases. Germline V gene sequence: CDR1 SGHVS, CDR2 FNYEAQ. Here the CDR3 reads CASSQGVWYEQYF. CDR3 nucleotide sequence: TGTGCCAGCAGCCAAGGGGTGTGGTACGAGCAGTACTTC.

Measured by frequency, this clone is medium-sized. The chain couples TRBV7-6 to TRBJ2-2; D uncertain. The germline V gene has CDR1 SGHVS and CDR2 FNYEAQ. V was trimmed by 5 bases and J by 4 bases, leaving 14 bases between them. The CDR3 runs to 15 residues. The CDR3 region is CASSGQVLGTGELFF. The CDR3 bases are TGTGCCAGCAGCGGGCAGGTCTTAGGCACCGGGGAGCTGTTTTTT.

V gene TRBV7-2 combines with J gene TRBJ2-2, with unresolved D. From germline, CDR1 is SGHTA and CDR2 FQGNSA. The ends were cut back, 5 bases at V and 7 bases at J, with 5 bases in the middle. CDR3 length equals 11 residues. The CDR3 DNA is TGTGCCAGCAGCGCTATCGGGGAGCTGTTTTTT. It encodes CASSAIGELFF.

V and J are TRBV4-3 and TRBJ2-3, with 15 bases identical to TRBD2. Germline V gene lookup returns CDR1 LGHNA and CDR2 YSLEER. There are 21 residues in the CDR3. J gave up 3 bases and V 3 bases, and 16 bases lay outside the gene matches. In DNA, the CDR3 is TGCGCCAGCAGCCAGGGACCTTGGACTAGCGGGGGGGCAGGGGGAACAGATACGCAGTATTTT. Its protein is CASSQGPWTSGGAGGTDTQYF.

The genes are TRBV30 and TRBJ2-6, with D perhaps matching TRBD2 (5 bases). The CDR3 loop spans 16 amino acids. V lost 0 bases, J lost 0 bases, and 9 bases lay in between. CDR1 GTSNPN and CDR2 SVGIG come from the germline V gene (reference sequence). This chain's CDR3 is CAWSVQRVSGANVLTF. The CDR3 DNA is TGTGCCTGGAGTGTACAGAGGGTCTCTGGGGCCAACGTCCTGACTTTC.

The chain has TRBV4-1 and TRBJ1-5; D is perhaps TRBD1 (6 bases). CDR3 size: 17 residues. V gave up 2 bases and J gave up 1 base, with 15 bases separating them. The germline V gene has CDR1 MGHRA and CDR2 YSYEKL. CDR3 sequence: CASSQFPGGASNQPQHF. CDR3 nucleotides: TGCGCCAGCAGCCAATTTCCGGGGGGGGCAAGCAATCAGCCCCAGCATTTT.

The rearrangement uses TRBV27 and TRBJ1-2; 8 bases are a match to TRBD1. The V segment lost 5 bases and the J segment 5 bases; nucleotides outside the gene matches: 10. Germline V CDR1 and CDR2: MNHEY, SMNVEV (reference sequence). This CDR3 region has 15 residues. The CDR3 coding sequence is TGTGCCAGCAGTCCGGACAGGGATTTTTGGTATGGCTACACCTTC. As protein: CASSPDRDFWYGYTF.

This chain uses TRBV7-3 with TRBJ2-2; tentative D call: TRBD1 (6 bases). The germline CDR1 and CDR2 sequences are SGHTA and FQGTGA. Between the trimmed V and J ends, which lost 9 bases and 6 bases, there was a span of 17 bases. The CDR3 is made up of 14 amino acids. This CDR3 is CASGSGHLSGELFF. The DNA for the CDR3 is TGTGCCAGTGGGTCGGGACACTTGTCCGGGGAGCTGTTTTTT.

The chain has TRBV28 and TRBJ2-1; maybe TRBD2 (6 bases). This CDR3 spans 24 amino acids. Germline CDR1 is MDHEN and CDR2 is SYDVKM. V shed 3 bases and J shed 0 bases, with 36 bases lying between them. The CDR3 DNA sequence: TGTGCCAGCAGTTTTCCGGCTCGGAACGACGACCCACGGGACTTTCAATTCTCCTACAATGAGCAGTTCTTC. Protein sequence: CASSFPARNDDPRDFQFSYNEQFF. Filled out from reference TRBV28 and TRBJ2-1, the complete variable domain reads DVKVTQSSRYLVKRTGEKVFLECVQDMDHENMFWYRQDPGLGLRLIYFSYDVKMKEKGDIPEGYSVSREKKERFSLILESASTNQTSMYLCASSFPARNDDPRDFQFSYNEQFFGPGTRLTVL.

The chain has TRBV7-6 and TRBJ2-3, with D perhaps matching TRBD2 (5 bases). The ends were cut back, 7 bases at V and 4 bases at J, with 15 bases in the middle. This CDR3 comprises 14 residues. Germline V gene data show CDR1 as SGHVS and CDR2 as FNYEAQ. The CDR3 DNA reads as TGTGCCAGCAATCGGGGAGCCCCGGCAGATACGCAGTATTTT. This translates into CASNRGAPADTQYF.

In DNA form, the CDR3 reads TGTGCCAGCAGCTCCCTGGGACTAGCGGAATACGAGCAGTACTTC. It encodes CASSSLGLAEYEQYF. The V call is TRBV13, the J call TRBJ2-7, with 11 bases identical to TRBD2. CDR1 and CDR2 (germline): PRHDT, FYEKMQ (reference sequence). V shed 4 bases and J 4 bases; nucleotides not matched to a gene: 6. The CDR3 length is 15 residues.

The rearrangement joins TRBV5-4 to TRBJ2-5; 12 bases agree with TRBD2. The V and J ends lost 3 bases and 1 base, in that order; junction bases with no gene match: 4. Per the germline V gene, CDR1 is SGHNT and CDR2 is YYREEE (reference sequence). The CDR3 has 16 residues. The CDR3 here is CASSSTSGGIQETQYF. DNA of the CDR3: TGTGCCAGCAGCTCTACTAGCGGGGGGATCCAAGAGACCCAGTACTTC. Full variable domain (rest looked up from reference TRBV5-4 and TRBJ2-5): ETGVTQSPTHLIKTRGQQVTLRCSSQSGHNTVSWYQQALGQGPQFIFQYYREEENGRGNFPPRFSGLQFPNYSSELNVNALELDDSALYLCASSSTSGGIQETQYFGPGTRLLVL.

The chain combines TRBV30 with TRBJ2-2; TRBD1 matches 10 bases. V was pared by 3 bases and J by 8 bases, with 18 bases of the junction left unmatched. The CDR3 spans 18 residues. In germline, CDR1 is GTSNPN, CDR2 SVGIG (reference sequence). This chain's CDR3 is CAWRISPLRTGGMGELFF. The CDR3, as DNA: TGTGCCTGGAGAATTTCCCCTCTAAGGACAGGGGGTATGGGGGAGCTGTTTTTT.

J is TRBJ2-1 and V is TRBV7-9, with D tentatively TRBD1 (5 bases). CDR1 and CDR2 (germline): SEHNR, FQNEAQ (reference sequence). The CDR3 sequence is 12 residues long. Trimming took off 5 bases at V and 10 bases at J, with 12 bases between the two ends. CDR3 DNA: TGTGCCAGCAGCAGGGGCGTTGTGGAGCAGTTCTTC. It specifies CASSRGVVEQFF.

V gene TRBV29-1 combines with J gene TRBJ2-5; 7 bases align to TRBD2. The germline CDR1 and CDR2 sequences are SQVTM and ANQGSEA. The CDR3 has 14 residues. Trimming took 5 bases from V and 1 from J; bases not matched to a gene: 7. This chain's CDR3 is CSVIPGLGQETQYF. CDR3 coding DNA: TGCAGCGTTATCCCTGGACTAGGCCAAGAGACCCAGTACTTC.

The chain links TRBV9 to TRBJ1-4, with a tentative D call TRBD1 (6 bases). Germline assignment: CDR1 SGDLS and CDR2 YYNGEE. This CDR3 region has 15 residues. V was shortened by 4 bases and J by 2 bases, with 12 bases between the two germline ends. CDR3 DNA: TGTGCCAGCAGCCCCCAGGGGAATACTAATGAAAAACTGTTTTTT. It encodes CASSPQGNTNEKLFF.

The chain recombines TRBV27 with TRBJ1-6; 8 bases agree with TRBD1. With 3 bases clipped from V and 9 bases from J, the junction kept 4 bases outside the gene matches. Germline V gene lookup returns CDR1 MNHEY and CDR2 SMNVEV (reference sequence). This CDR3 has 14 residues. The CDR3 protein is CASSFRTGSSPLHF. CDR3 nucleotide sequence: TGTGCCAGCAGTTTTCGGACAGGGAGTTCACCCCTCCACTTT.

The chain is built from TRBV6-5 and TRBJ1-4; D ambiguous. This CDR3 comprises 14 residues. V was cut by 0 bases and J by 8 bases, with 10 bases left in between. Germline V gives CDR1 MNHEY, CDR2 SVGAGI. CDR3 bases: TGTGCCAGCAGTTACTCTCGAGGGAGGGAAAAACTGTTTTTT. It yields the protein CASSYSRGREKLFF.

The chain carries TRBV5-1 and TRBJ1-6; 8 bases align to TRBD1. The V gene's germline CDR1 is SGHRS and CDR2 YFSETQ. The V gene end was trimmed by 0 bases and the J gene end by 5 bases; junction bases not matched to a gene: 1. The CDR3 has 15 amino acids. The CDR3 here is CASSLVDRDNSPLHF. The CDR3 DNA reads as TGCGCCAGCAGCTTGGTGGACAGGGATAATTCACCCCTCCACTTT.

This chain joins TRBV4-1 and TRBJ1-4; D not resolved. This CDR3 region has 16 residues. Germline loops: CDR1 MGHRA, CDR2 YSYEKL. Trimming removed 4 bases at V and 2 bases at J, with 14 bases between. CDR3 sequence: CASSPSGVLTNEKLFF. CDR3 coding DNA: TGCGCCAGCAGCCCCAGCGGGGTTCTGACTAATGAAAAACTGTTTTTT.

The CDR3 here is CASNLAGANTGELFF. The CDR3 DNA sequence: TGTGCCAGCAACCTAGCGGGAGCGAACACCGGGGAGCTGTTTTTT. V and J are TRBV6-6 and TRBJ2-2; 10 bases are shared with TRBD2. The CDR3 is 15 residues long. Germline CDR1 MNHNY, CDR2 SVGAGI (reference sequence). The ends lost 7 bases at V and 0 bases at J; junction bases unmatched: 2.

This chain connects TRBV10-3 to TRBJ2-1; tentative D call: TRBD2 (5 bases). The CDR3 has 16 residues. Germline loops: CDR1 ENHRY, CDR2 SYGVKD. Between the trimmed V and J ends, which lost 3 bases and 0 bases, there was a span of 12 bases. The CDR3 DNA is TGTGCCATCAGTGAAGTAGCGAGGAGCTCCTACAATGAGCAGTTCTTC. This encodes CAISEVARSSYNEQFF.

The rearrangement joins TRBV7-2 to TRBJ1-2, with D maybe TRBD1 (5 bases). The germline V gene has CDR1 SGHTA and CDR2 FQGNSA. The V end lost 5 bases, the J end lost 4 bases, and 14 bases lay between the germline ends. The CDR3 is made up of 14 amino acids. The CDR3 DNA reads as TGTGCCAGCAGCCGACCCGGGGGAGGCTATGGCTACACCTTC. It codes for CASSRPGGGYGYTF.